The T cell receptor (beta chain) described here comes from a study of T cell responses to AZD1222 COVID-19 vaccine. Study conclusions and caveats: The study identified only a handful of AZD1222 recipients as seropositive at baseline. Elevations in Spike-specific TCR breadth and depth followed administration of two AZD1222 doses. Scientists sampled the repertoires only once the peak T cell response had passed.

Germline CDR1 reads LNHDA; CDR2 reads SQIVND (reference sequence). The CDR3 is 17 residues long. V was trimmed by 6 bases and J by 1 base, leaving 19 bases between them. The assay was immunoSEQ multiplex PCR, and TCRdb's table has in-frame clones only and misses some. The sample yields 70,000 to 95,000 clones, around nine tenths seen once. Notes on this clone: Its specificity is unknown.

The chain joins TRBV19 to TRBJ2-1; D is tentatively TRBD1 or TRBD2 (5 bases each). Sequenced material: peripheral blood, taken on day 0 of MenACWY control vaccination. The clonotype originates from an adult in good health. This chain's CDR3 is CASRNTSGPLSYNEQFF. In DNA form, the CDR3 reads TGTGCCAGTAGGAACACATCGGGGCCCCTGTCCTACAATGAGCAGTTCTTC.